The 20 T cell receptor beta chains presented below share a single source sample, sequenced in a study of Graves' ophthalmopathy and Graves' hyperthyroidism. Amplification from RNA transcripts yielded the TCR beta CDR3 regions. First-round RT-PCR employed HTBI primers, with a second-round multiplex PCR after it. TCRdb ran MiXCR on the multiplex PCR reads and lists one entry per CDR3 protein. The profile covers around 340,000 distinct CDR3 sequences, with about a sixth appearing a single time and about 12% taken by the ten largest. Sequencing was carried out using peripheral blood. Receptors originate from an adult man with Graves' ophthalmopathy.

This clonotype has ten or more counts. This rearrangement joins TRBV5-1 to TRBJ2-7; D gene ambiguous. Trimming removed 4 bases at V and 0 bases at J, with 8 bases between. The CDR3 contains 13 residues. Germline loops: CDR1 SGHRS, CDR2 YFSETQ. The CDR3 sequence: CASSPILSYEQYF. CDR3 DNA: TGCGCCAGCAGCCCGATCCTCTCCTACGAGCAGTACTTC.

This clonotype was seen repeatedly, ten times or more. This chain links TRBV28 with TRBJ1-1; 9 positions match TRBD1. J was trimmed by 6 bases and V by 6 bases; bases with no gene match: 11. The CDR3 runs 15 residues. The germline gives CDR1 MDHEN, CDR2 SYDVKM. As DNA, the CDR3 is TGTGCCAGCAGCCTACAGGGGGCGATTGGGCCTGAAGCTTTCTTT. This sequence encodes CASSLQGAIGPEAFF.

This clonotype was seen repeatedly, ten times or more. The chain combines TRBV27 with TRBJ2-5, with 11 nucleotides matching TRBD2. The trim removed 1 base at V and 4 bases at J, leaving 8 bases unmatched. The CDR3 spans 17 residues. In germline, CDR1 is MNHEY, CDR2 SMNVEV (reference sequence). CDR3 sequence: CASSLLASGGSVETQYF. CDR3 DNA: TGTGCCAGCAGTTTATTGGCTAGCGGGGGGTCAGTAGAGACCCAGTACTTC.

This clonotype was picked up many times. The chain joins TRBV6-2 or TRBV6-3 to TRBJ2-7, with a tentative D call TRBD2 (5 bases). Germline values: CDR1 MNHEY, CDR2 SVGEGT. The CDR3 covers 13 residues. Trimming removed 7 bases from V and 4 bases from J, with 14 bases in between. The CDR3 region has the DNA TGTGCCAGCACCCTCAATGGGGAGTACGAGCAGTACTTC. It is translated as CASTLNGEYEQYF.

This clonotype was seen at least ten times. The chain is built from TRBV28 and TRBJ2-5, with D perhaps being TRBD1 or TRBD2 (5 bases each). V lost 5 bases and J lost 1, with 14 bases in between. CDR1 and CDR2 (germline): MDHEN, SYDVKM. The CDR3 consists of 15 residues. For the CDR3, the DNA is TGTGCCAGCAGTCCGGGGACCAAACTCCAAGAGACCCAGTACTTC. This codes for CASSPGTKLQETQYF.

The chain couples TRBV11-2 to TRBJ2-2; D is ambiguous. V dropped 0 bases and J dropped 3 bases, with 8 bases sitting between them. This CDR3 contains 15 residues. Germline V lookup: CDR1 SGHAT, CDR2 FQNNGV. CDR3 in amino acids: CASSLDTGYTGELFF. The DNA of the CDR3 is TGTGCCAGCAGCTTAGACACGGGTTACACCGGGGAGCTGTTTTTT.

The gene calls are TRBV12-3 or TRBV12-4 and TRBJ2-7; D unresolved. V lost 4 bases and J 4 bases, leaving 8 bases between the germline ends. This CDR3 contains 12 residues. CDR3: CASSYPPYEQYF. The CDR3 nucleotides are TGTGCCAGCAGTTACCCTCCTTACGAGCAGTACTTC.

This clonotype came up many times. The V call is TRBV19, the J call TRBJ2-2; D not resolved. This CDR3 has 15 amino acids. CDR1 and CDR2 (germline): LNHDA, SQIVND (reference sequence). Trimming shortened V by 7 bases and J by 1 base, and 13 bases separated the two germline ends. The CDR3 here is CASKESTWNTGELFF. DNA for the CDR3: TGTGCCAGTAAGGAATCGACCTGGAACACCGGGGAGCTGTTTTTT.

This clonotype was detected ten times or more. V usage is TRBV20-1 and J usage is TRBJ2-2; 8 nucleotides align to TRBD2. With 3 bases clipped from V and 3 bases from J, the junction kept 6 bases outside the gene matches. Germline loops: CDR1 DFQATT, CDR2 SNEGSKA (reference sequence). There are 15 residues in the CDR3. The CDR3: CSASATGGDTGELFF. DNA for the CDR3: TGCAGTGCTAGTGCGACGGGAGGGGACACCGGGGAGCTGTTTTTT.

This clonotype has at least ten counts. The CDR3 reads CASSHYNRAGTQYF. DNA for the CDR3: TGCGCCAGCAGCCATTATAATCGCGCTGGGACCCAGTACTTC. The chain has TRBV4-3 and TRBJ2-5, with no clear D. The CDR3 spans 14 residues. Germline loops: CDR1 LGHNA, CDR2 YSLEER. The V gene lost 3 bases and the J gene lost 7 bases, with 15 bases spanning the gap.

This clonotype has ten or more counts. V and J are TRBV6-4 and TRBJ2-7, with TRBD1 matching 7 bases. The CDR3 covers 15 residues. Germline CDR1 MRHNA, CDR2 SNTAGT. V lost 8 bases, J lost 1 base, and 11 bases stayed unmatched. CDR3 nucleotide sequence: TGTGCCAGCGGACTGGGGGCAGGGGGATCCTACGAGCAGTACTTC. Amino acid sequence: CASGLGAGGSYEQYF.

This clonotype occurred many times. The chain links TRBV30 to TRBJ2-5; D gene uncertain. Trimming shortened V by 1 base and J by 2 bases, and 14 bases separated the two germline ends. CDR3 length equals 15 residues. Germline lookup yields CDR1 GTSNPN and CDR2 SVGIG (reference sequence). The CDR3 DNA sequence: TGTGCCTGGAGTGGCGGCTCCCATAGTCAAGAGACCCAGTACTTC. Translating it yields CAWSGGSHSQETQYF.

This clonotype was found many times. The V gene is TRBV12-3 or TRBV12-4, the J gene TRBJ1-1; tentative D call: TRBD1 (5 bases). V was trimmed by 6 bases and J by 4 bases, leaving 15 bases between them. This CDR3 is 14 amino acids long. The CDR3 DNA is TGTGCCAGCAGCTCTCGGCAGGGAGGCACTGAAGCTTTCTTT. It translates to CASSSRQGGTEAFF.

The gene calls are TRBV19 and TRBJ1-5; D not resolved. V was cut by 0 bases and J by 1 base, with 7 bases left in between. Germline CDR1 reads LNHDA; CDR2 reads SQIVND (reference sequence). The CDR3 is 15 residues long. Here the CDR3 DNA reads TGTGCCAGTAGTATAGATGCGGGGAGCAATCAGCCCCAGCATTTT. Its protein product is CASSIDAGSNQPQHF.

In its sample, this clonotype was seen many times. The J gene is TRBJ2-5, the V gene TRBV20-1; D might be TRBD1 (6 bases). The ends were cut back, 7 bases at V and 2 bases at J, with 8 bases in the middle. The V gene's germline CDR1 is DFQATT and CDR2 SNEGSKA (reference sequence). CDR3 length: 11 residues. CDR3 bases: TGCAGTGAGCAGGGGCAAGAGACCCAGTACTTC. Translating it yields CSEQGQETQYF.

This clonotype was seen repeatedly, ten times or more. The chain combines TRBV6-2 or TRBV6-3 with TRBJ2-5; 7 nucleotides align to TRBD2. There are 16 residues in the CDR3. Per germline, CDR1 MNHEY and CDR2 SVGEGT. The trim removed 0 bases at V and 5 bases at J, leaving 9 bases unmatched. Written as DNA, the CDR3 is TGTGCCAGCAGTTACTCCACTAGCGCCTACCGGGAGACCCAGTACTTC. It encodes CASSYSTSAYRETQYF.

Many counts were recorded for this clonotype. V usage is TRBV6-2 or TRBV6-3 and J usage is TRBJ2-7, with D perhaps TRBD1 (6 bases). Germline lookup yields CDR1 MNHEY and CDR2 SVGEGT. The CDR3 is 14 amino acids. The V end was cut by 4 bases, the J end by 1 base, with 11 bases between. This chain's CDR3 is CASSFTGHSYEQYF. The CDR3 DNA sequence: TGTGCCAGCAGTTTTACAGGGCATTCCTACGAGCAGTACTTC.

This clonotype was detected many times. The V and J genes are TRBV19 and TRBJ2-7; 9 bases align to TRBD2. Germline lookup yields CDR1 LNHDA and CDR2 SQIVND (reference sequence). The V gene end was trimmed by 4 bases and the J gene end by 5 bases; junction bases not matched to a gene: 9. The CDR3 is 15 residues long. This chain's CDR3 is CASSTGASGVDEQYF. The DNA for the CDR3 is TGTGCCAGTAGTACTGGGGCTAGCGGGGTCGACGAGCAGTACTTC.

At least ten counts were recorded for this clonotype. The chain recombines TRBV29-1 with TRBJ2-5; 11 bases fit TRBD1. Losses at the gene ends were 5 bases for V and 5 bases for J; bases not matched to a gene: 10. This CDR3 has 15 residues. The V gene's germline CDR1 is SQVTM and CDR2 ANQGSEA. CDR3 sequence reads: CSVSPPGTGGETQYF. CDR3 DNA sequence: TGCAGCGTTTCCCCTCCCGGGACAGGGGGGGAGACCCAGTACTTC.

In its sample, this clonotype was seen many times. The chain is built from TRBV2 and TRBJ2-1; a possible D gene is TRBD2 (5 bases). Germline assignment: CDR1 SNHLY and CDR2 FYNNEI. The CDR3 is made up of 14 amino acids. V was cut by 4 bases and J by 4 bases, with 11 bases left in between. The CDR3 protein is CASSVEGRYNEQFF. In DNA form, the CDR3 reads TGTGCCAGCAGTGTAGAGGGTCGTTACAATGAGCAGTTCTTC.